This T cell receptor (beta chain) was recovered during a study of blood T cell repertoires in COVID-19. Study at large: Samples of COVID-19 (acute and convalescent) were obtained from the United States, Italy and Spain.

Sequencing was performed with immunoSEQ multiplex PCR; in TCRdb, only in-frame clones are kept and a portion is missing. Of roughly 250,000 clones listed, roughly 86% are singletons. The V end was cut by 5 bases, the J end by 14 bases, with 14 bases between. Germline V gene sequence: CDR1 SGHRS, CDR2 YFSETQ. The CDR3 runs 12 residues. Participants were aged roughly 18 to 89 years, lived in over 20 US areas, and enrolled virtually. Participant-given clinical history determined each cohort assignment. For recovered donors of Cohort 3, there were two negative PCRs, clearance, or symptom resolution. The clonotype was recovered from a woman aged 50 to 65 who had recovered from COVID-19. This chain connects TRBV5-1 to TRBJ1-6, with D possibly TRBD1 on 5 matching bases. Sequenced material: PBMCs or T cells enriched from blood (not recorded which). The CDR3 DNA is TGCGCCAGCAGGGACACGAGTGGGTCCCTCCACTTT. Its protein product is CASRDTSGSLHF.